The 7 T cell receptor beta chains below come from one sample, sequenced in a study of low-dose radiotherapy and immunotherapy resistance in tumors. The sample's time point: before trial treatment. Alpha and beta chains were covered, as first-strand cDNA relied on TRAV- and TRBV-specific primers. The PCR that amplified TCRs ran for about 18 cycles, relying on a constant-region primer and a V-primer adapter. Using its own MiXCR run on the reads, TCRdb lists one record per CDR3 protein. The table includes under 90,000 distinct CDR3 sequences, roughly 31% detected once. The sample in question was PBMCs, obtained before treatment. The receptors stem from a female donor with ovarian cancer.

In its sample, this clonotype was seen many times. V usage is TRBV9 and J usage is TRBJ2-7; the match to TRBD1 covers 7 bases. CDR1 and CDR2 from the germline V gene are SGDLS and YYNGEE. The CDR3 length is 14 residues. V lost 0 bases and J lost 3; bases outside the gene matches: 3. The DNA of the CDR3 is TGTGCCAGCAGCGTAGGAGGGGGCCGCTACGAGCAGTACTTC. It codes for CASSVGGGRYEQYF.

Points on this clonotype: This is likely an artifact of a read error, given a far larger clone one base away. The chain links TRBV12-3 or TRBV12-4 to TRBJ2-7; possibly TRBD1 for D (6 bases). CDR3 size: 13 residues. Trimming cost V 7 bases and J 7 bases, with 17 bases left between them. The CDR3: CASTLRGRDEQYF. As DNA, the CDR3 is TGTGCCAGCACTCTCAGGGGTAGGGATGAGCAGTACTTC.

Comments on this clonotype: Given a far larger clone just one base away, this is likely a sequencing read error. The chain carries TRBV11-3 and TRBJ2-1; 7 nucleotides agree with TRBD2. This CDR3 is built from 14 residues. Germline V gives CDR1 SGHNT, CDR2 YENEEA. CDR3 residues: CAGSLRGGYNEQFF. CDR3 nucleotide sequence: TGTGCCGGCAGCTTACGCGGGGGTTACAATGAGCAGTTCTTC.

V is TRBV9 and J is TRBJ2-2; 13 bases fit TRBD2. Trimming cost V 0 bases and J 0 bases; bases outside gene matches: 5. The CDR3 totals 19 residues. CDR1 and CDR2 (germline): SGDLS, YYNGEE. The CDR3 sequence is CASSVVPLAGGPNTGELFF. As DNA, the CDR3 is TGTGCCAGCAGCGTAGTTCCACTAGCGGGAGGGCCGAACACCGGGGAGCTGTTTTTT.

In the case of this clonotype: This likely reflects a read error, since a far larger clone is one base away. The chain links TRBV5-7 to TRBJ2-7; D gene uncertain. TRBV5-7 is designated an ORF whose function remains uncertain. This CDR3 is built from 15 residues. Between the trimmed V and J ends, which lost 7 bases and 7 bases, there was a span of 24 bases. CDR3 amino acids: CASQPPEQSYNEQYF. The CDR3 bases are TGTGCCAGCCAGCCCCCGGAGCAATCCTACAATGAGCAGTACTTC.

About this clonotype itself: This may be a read error: a much more frequent sequence differs by one nucleotide. The chain joins TRBV11-1 to TRBJ2-7; unclear D gene. Trimming removed 4 bases at V and 0 bases at J, with 16 bases between. Germline CDR1 and CDR2: SGHAT and FQDESV (reference sequence). The CDR3 covers 16 residues. The CDR3 DNA reads as TGTGCCAGCAGCTCGCCTGGACGCTCGAGCTCCTACGAGCAGTACTTC. Its protein is CASSSPGRSSSYEQYF.

V usage is TRBV28 and J usage is TRBJ2-2, with TRBD2 as a possible D gene (5 bases). The length of the CDR3 is 20 residues. Germline CDR1 MDHEN, CDR2 SYDVKM. The V end was cut by 2 bases, the J end by 0 bases, with 22 bases between. CDR3 nucleotides: TGTGCCAGCAGTTTAAAAGAATATCGACTATCGGGCGCGAACACCGGGGAGCTGTTTTTT. It specifies CASSLKEYRLSGANTGELFF. Supplemented by reference TRBV28 and TRBJ2-2, the full variable domain reads DVKVTQSSRYLVKRTGEKVFLECVQDMDHENMFWYRQDPGLGLRLIYFSYDVKMKEKGDIPEGYSVSREKKERFSLILESASTNQTSMYLCASSLKEYRLSGANTGELFFGEGSRLTVL.